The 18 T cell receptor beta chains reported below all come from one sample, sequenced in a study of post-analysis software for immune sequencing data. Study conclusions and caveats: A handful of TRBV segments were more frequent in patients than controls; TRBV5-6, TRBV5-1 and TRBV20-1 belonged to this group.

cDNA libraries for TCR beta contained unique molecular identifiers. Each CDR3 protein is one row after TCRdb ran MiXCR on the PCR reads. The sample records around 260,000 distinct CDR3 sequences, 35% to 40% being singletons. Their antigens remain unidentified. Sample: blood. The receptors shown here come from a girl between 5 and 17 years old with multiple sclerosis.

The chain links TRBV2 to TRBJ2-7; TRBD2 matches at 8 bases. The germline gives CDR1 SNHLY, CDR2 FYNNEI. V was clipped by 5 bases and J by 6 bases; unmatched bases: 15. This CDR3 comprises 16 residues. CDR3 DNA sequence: TGTGCCAGCAGTAGCAGCGGGAGCACTTGGGGCAGCGAGCAGTACTTC. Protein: CASSSSGSTWGSEQYF.

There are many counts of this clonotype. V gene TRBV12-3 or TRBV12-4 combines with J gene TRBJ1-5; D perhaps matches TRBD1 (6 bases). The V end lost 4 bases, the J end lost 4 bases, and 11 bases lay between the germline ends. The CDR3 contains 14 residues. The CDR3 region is CASSSQGTNQPQHF. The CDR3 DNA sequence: TGTGCCAGCAGTTCTCAGGGGACTAATCAGCCCCAGCATTTT.

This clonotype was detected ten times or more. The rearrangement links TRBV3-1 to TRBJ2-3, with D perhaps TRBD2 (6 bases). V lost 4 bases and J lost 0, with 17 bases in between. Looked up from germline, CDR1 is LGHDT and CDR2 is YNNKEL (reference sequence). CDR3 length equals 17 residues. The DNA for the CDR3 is TGTGCCAGCAGCCCCCCGAGGAACGGGAGAAGCACAGATACGCAGTATTTT. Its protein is CASSPPRNGRSTDTQYF.

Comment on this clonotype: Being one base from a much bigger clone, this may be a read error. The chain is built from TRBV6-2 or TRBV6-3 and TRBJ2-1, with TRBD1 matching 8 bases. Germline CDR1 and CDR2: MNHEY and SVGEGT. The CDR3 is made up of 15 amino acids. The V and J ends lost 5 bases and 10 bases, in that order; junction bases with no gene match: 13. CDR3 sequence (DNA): TGTGCCAGCAGTCGACAAGGACAGGGAACCTACGAGCAGTTCTTC. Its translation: CASSRQGQGTYEQFF.

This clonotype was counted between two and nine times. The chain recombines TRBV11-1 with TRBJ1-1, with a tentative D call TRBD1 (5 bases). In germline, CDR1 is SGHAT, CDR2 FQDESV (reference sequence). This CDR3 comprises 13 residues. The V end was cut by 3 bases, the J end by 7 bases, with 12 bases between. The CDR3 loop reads CASSFQGRGEAFF. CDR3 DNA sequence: TGTGCCAGCAGCTTCCAGGGACGGGGTGAAGCTTTCTTT.

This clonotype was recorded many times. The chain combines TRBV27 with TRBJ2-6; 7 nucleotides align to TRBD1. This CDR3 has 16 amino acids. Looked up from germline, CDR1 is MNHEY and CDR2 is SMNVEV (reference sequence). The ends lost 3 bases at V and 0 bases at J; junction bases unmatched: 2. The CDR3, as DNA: TGTGCCAGCAGTTTCCACAGGGGCTCTGGGGCCAACGTCCTGACTTTC. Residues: CASSFHRGSGANVLTF.

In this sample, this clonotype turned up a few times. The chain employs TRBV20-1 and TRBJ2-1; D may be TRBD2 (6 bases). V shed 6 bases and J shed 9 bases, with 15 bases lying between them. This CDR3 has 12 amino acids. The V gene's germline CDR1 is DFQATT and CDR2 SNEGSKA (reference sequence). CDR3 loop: CSARASVAEQFF. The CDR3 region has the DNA TGCAGTGCGCGGGCTAGCGTGGCTGAGCAGTTCTTC.

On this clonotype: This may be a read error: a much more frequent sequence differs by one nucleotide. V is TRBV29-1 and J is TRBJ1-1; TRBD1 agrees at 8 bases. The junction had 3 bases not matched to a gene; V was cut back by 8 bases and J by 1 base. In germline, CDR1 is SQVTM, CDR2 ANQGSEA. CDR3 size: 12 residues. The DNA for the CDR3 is TGCAGCTCGGGACAGGAGAACACTGAAGCTTTCTTT. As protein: CSSGQENTEAFF.

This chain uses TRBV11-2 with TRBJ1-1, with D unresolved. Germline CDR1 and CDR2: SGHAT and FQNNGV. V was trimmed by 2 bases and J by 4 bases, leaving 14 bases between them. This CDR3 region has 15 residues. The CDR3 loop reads CASSLLRNWTTEAFF. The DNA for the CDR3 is TGTGCCAGCAGCTTACTCCGCAACTGGACCACTGAAGCTTTCTTT.

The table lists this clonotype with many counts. The CDR3 here is CASSLERAPYNEQFF. The CDR3 DNA sequence: TGTGCCAGCAGCTTAGAGAGGGCCCCCTACAATGAGCAGTTCTTC. The rearrangement joins TRBV7-2 to TRBJ2-1, with D perhaps matching TRBD2 (5 bases). There are 15 residues in the CDR3. Looked up from germline, CDR1 is SGHTA and CDR2 is FQGNSA. Trimming took off 1 base at V and 2 bases at J, with 9 bases between the two ends.

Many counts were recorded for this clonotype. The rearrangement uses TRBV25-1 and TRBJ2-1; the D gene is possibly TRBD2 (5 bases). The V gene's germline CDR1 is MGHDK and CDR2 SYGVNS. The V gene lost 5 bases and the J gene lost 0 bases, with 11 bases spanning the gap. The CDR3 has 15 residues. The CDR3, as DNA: TGTGCCAGCAGTCAGGACTCCAGCTCCTACAATGAGCAGTTCTTC. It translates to CASSQDSSSYNEQFF.

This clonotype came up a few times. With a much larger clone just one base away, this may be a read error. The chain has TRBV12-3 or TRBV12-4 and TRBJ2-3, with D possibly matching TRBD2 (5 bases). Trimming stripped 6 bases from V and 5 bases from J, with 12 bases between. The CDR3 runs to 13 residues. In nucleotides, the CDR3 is TGTGCCAGCAGGTTATCGGGAAAAGATACGCAGTATTTT. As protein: CASRLSGKDTQYF.

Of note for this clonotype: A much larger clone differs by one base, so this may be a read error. This CDR3 reads CASSVPAGGCNEQFF. The DNA of the CDR3 is TGTGCCAGCAGTGTCCCAGCGGGGGGGTGCAATGAGCAGTTCTTC. The genes are TRBV2 and TRBJ2-1, with 10 bases lining up with TRBD2. The CDR3 runs 15 residues. Germline assignment: CDR1 SNHLY and CDR2 FYNNEI. Germline trimming cut 4 bases from V and 6 bases from J; bases unmatched to any gene: 6.

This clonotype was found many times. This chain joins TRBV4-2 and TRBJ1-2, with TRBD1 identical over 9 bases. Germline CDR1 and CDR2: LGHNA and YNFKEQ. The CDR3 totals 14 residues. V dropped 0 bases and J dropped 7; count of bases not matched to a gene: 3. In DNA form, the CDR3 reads TGTGCCAGCAGCCAAGATTCGGGACAGGGTGGCTACACCTTC. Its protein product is CASSQDSGQGGYTF.

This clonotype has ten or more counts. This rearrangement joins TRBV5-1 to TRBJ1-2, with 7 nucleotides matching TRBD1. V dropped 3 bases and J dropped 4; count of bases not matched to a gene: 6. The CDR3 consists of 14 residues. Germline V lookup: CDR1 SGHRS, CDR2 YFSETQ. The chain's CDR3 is CASSSNGQAYGYTF. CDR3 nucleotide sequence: TGCGCCAGCAGCTCGAATGGACAGGCCTATGGCTACACCTTC.

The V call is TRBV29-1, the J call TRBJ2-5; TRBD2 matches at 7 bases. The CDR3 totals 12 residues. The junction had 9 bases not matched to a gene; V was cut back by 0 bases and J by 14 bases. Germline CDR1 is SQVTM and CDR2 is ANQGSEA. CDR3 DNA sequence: TGCAGCGTTGAAGATGTAAGAAGCGGGGCCTACTTC. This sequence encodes CSVEDVRSGAYF. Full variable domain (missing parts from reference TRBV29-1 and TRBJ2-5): SAVISQKPSRDICQRGTSLTIQCQVDSQVTMMFWYRQQPGQSLTLIATANQGSEATYESGFVIDKFPISRPNLTFSTLTVSNMSPEDSSIYLCSVEDVRSGAYFGPGTRLLVL.

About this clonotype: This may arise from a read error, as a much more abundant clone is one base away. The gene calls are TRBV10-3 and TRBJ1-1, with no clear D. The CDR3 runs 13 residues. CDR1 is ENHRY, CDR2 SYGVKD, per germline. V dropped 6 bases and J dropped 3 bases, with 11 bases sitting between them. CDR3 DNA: TGTGCCATCAGGAGGACGGGAGACACTGAAGCTTTCTTT. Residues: CAIRRTGDTEAFF.

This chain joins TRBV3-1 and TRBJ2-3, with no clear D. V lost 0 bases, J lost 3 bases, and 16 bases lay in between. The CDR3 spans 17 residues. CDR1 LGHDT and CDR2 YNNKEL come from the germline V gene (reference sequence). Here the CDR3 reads CASSQDLVDPRTDTQYF. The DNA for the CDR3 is TGTGCCAGCAGCCAAGATCTTGTGGACCCGAGGACAGATACGCAGTATTTT.